Listed below are T cell receptor beta chains from one sample, sequenced in a study of blood T cell repertoires in COVID-19. The data were produced by immunoSEQ multiplex PCR, yet TCRdb's version contains in-frame clones alone and is incomplete. The sample lists over 150,000 clones, around 87% occurring once. Sequencing was done on a sample of PBMCs or T cells enriched from blood (not recorded which). The receptors shown here come from a young woman who had recovered from COVID-19. Each CDR3 is given with its conserved first and last residue. A D gene is named only where the DNA matches it firmly. For some rows the clone size is stated as once, few or many, or as a class when expanded; others skip it.

clone_size: NA
j_call: TRBJ1-2
v_call: TRBV30
d_call: NA
cdr3_nt: TGTGCCTGGAGCAGGGGCATAAGCTATGGCTACACCTTC
cdr3_aa: CAWSRGISYGYTF

clone_size: NA
j_call: TRBJ1-6
v_call: TRBV2
d_call: TRBD1
cdr3_nt: TGTGCCAGCAGGGGACAGGGGGCGAATTCACCCCTCCACTTT
cdr3_aa: CASRGQGANSPLHF

clone_size: NA
j_call: TRBJ1-6
v_call: TRBV30
d_call: NA
cdr3_nt: TGTGCCTGGAGTGCAGACAGCGACCAACCCCTCCACTTT
cdr3_aa: CAWSADSDQPLHF

clone_size: NA
j_call: TRBJ2-6
v_call: TRBV5-4
d_call: TRBD1
cdr3_nt: TGTGCCAGCAGCTCGGGACAGCGGACCCAAGGATCTGGGGCCAACGTCCTGACTTTC
cdr3_aa: CASSSGQRTQGSGANVLTF

clone_size: NA
j_call: TRBJ2-5
v_call: TRBV11-2
d_call: TRBD2
cdr3_nt: TGTGCCAGCAGCTTAGGGCTAGCGGGAGCGGAGACCCAGTACTTC
cdr3_aa: CASSLGLAGAETQYF

clone_size: NA
j_call: TRBJ1-1
v_call: TRBV7-9
d_call: TRBD1
cdr3_nt: TGTGCCAGCAGCTCGTACAGGGGGAACACTGAAGCTTTCTTT
cdr3_aa: CASSSYRGNTEAFF

clone_size: NA
j_call: TRBJ2-1
v_call: TRBV29-1
d_call: TRBD1
cdr3_nt: TGCAGCGTCGGGACAGGGCGCAATGAGCAGTTCTTC
cdr3_aa: CSVGTGRNEQFF

clone_size: NA
j_call: TRBJ2-7
v_call: TRBV5-5
d_call: TRBD2
cdr3_nt: TGTGCCAGCAGCTTGGTCCGCGGGAGCTCCTACGAGCAGTACTTC
cdr3_aa: CASSLVRGSSYEQYF

clone_size: NA
j_call: TRBJ1-6
v_call: TRBV30
d_call: TRBD1
cdr3_nt: TGTGCCTGGAGTGCGGGACAGGGACGGTCACCCCTCCACTTT
cdr3_aa: CAWSAGQGRSPLHF

clone_size: NA
j_call: TRBJ2-7
v_call: TRBV3-1/TRBV3-2
d_call: TRBD2
cdr3_nt: TGTGCCAGCCTCCATTCGGCAAGGCGGGAGAGGTACGAGCAGTACTTC
cdr3_aa: CASLHSARRERYEQYF

clone_size: NA
j_call: TRBJ2-4
v_call: TRBV5-6
d_call: TRBD2
cdr3_nt: TGTGCCAGCTCCGCTCCCCTCAGCGGGGGGGCAAACATTCAGTACTTC
cdr3_aa: CASSAPLSGGANIQYF

clone_size: NA
j_call: TRBJ1-2
v_call: TRBV19
d_call: NA
cdr3_nt: TGTGCCAGTAGTATCGGGGCAGGGGTGGCCTATGGCTACACCTTC
cdr3_aa: CASSIGAGVAYGYTF

clone_size: few
j_call: TRBJ1-1
v_call: TRBV6-1
d_call: NA
cdr3_nt: TGTGCCAGCAGTGATCTCTCGAACACTGAAGCTTTCTTT
cdr3_aa: CASSDLSNTEAFF

clone_size: NA
j_call: TRBJ1-2
v_call: TRBV12-5
d_call: NA
cdr3_nt: TGTGCTAGTGGTTCCCCAACCGACAGGCTCTATGGCTACACCTTC
cdr3_aa: CASGSPTDRLYGYTF

clone_size: NA
j_call: TRBJ1-2
v_call: TRBV7-2
d_call: TRBD1
cdr3_nt: TGTGCCAGCAGCTTTAACAGGGGGTTCGATGGCTACACCTTC
cdr3_aa: CASSFNRGFDGYTF

clone_size: NA
j_call: TRBJ2-1
v_call: TRBV19
d_call: TRBD2
cdr3_nt: TGTGCCAGTAGTAGACTAGCGGGGGGCTCTGGGGATGAGCAGTTCTTC
cdr3_aa: CASSRLAGGSGDEQFF

clone_size: NA
j_call: TRBJ2-3
v_call: TRBV6-5
d_call: NA
cdr3_nt: TGTGCCAGCAGTTACTTCAGGGGACGCGGCACAGATACGCAGTATTTT
cdr3_aa: CASSYFRGRGTDTQYF

clone_size: NA
j_call: TRBJ2-5
v_call: TRBV10-1
d_call: TRBD2
cdr3_nt: TGCGCCAGCCCGGGGGGTCGGCACGAGACCCAGTACTTC
cdr3_aa: CASPGGRHETQYF

clone_size: few
j_call: TRBJ1-2
v_call: TRBV7-9
d_call: NA
cdr3_nt: TGTGCCAGCAGCAAAACCACAGGGCCAAGCTACACCTTC
cdr3_aa: CASSKTTGPSYTF

clone_size: NA
j_call: TRBJ1-2
v_call: TRBV27
d_call: NA
cdr3_nt: TGTGCCAGCAGTCGAGACAGCGTACCTTACTATGGCTACACCTTC
cdr3_aa: CASSRDSVPYYGYTF

clone_size: NA
j_call: TRBJ1-4
v_call: TRBV3-1/TRBV3-2
d_call: NA
cdr3_nt: TGTGCCAGCAGTCGAAGACAGTTTTCAACTAATGAAAAACTGTTTTTT
cdr3_aa: CASSRRQFSTNEKLFF

clone_size: NA
j_call: TRBJ1-2
v_call: TRBV27
d_call: TRBD1
cdr3_nt: TGTGCCAGCAGTTCAACCCCCTCGACAGGGAACTATGGCTACACCTTC
cdr3_aa: CASSSTPSTGNYGYTF

clone_size: NA
j_call: TRBJ2-5
v_call: TRBV5-1
d_call: TRBD1
cdr3_nt: TGCGCCAGCAGCTTCCGTAGACAGGGGGCGGTCCAAGAGACCCAGTACTTC
cdr3_aa: CASSFRRQGAVQETQYF

clone_size: NA
j_call: TRBJ1-4
v_call: TRBV3-1/TRBV3-2
d_call: NA
cdr3_nt: TGTGCCAGCAGCCAAAGGGCCGGCGGGGGACCTAATGAAAAACTGTTTTTT
cdr3_aa: CASSQRAGGGPNEKLFF

clone_size: NA
j_call: TRBJ2-5
v_call: TRBV10-3
d_call: TRBD2
cdr3_nt: TGTGCCATCAGTAAAGCCGGGACTAGCGCACAAGAGACCCAGTACTTC
cdr3_aa: CAISKAGTSAQETQYF

clone_size: NA
j_call: TRBJ1-4
v_call: TRBV30
d_call: TRBD1
cdr3_nt: TGTGCCTGGAGTGTATTTGGGACAGGGGGTGAAAAACTGTTTTTT
cdr3_aa: CAWSVFGTGGEKLFF

clone_size: NA
j_call: TRBJ2-1
v_call: TRBV5-8
d_call: TRBD1
cdr3_nt: TGTGCCAGCAGCTTGGGACAGGGTCCCGATGAGCAGTTCTTC
cdr3_aa: CASSLGQGPDEQFF

clone_size: NA
j_call: TRBJ1-4
v_call: TRBV19
d_call: TRBD1
cdr3_nt: TGTGCCAGTAGTACAGGGGGAGGAGAAAAACTGTTTTTT
cdr3_aa: CASSTGGGEKLFF

clone_size: NA
j_call: TRBJ1-5
v_call: TRBV11-2
d_call: NA
cdr3_nt: TGTGCCAGCAGCTCAACTCGGGGAGGCAATCAGCCCCAGCATTTT
cdr3_aa: CASSSTRGGNQPQHF

clone_size: NA
j_call: TRBJ2-7
v_call: TRBV7-9
d_call: NA
cdr3_nt: TGTGCCAGCAGTCATCAGGGCGAGCAGTACTTC
cdr3_aa: CASSHQGEQYF

clone_size: NA
j_call: TRBJ1-1
v_call: TRBV27
d_call: NA
cdr3_nt: TGTGCCAGCAGTGTTCAGGGTGGGAACACTGAAGCTTTCTTT
cdr3_aa: CASSVQGGNTEAFF

clone_size: NA
j_call: TRBJ2-7
v_call: TRBV6-2/TRBV6-3
d_call: TRBD2
cdr3_nt: TGTGCCAGCAGTTCTAGGACTAGCGGGATCAACGAGCAGTACTTC
cdr3_aa: CASSSRTSGINEQYF

clone_size: once
j_call: TRBJ1-2
v_call: TRBV6-5
d_call: NA
cdr3_nt: TGTGCCAGCAGTTCCATTCGGACGGGAGGAGGCGGCTACACCTTC
cdr3_aa: CASSSIRTGGGGYTF

clone_size: NA
j_call: TRBJ2-1
v_call: TRBV7-9
d_call: TRBD2
cdr3_nt: TGTGCCAGCAGCTTAGGGGGACTATACAATGAGCAGTTCTTC
cdr3_aa: CASSLGGLYNEQFF

clone_size: NA
j_call: TRBJ2-7
v_call: TRBV21-1
d_call: NA
cdr3_nt: TGTGCCAGCAGCAAAGTGGCCGGGGGGGGACAATCCTACGAGCAGTACTTC
cdr3_aa: CASSKVAGGGQSYEQYF

clone_size: NA
j_call: TRBJ2-1
v_call: TRBV11-3
d_call: TRBD2
cdr3_nt: TGTGCCAGCAGCTTAAAGAGCGGGAGAAATGAGCAGTTCTTC
cdr3_aa: CASSLKSGRNEQFF

clone_size: once
j_call: TRBJ2-5
v_call: TRBV6-6
d_call: NA
cdr3_nt: TGTGCCAGCAGACAGGCCCCGGGAGAGACCCAGTACTTC
cdr3_aa: CASRQAPGETQYF

clone_size: few
j_call: TRBJ2-6
v_call: TRBV4-1
d_call: NA
cdr3_nt: TGCGCCAGCAGCCAAAATCCCCAGGGGGGTACTGGGGCCAACGTCCTGACTTTC
cdr3_aa: CASSQNPQGGTGANVLTF

clone_size: NA
j_call: TRBJ2-5
v_call: TRBV5-1
d_call: NA
cdr3_nt: TGCGCCAGCAGCCCGCGGGACGGAAAAGAGACCCAGTACTTC
cdr3_aa: CASSPRDGKETQYF

clone_size: NA
j_call: TRBJ2-3
v_call: TRBV21-1
d_call: NA
cdr3_nt: TGTGCCAGCAGCATGGAGTATCCTTATAGCACAGATACGCAGTATTTT
cdr3_aa: CASSMEYPYSTDTQYF

clone_size: NA
j_call: TRBJ2-7
v_call: TRBV10-2
d_call: NA
cdr3_nt: TGCGCCAGCAGCTCCGGCCCAGGCGCGAACGAGCAGTACTTC
cdr3_aa: CASSSGPGANEQYF

clone_size: few
j_call: TRBJ2-3
v_call: TRBV5-4
d_call: TRBD2
cdr3_nt: TGTGCCAGCAGCTTCGGACTAGCGGGACGCACAGATACGCAGTATTTT
cdr3_aa: CASSFGLAGRTDTQYF

clone_size: NA
j_call: TRBJ2-7
v_call: TRBV21-1
d_call: NA
cdr3_nt: TGTGCCAGCAGCGTCCGGGACAGCTCCTACGAGCAGTACTTC
cdr3_aa: CASSVRDSSYEQYF

clone_size: NA
j_call: TRBJ2-3
v_call: TRBV30
d_call: TRBD2
cdr3_nt: TGTGCCTGGAGTTTAGCGGGAGGTGGCACAGATACGCAGTATTTT
cdr3_aa: CAWSLAGGGTDTQYF

clone_size: NA
j_call: TRBJ1-5
v_call: TRBV27
d_call: TRBD1
cdr3_nt: TGTGCCAGCAGCCCCGGACAGGGGGGCCCTCGTAGCAATCAGCCCCAGCATTTT
cdr3_aa: CASSPGQGGPRSNQPQHF

clone_size: NA
j_call: TRBJ2-7
v_call: TRBV27
d_call: NA
cdr3_nt: TGTGCCAGCAGTTCCGGACTTCGGAGATTCTACGAGCAGTACTTC
cdr3_aa: CASSSGLRRFYEQYF